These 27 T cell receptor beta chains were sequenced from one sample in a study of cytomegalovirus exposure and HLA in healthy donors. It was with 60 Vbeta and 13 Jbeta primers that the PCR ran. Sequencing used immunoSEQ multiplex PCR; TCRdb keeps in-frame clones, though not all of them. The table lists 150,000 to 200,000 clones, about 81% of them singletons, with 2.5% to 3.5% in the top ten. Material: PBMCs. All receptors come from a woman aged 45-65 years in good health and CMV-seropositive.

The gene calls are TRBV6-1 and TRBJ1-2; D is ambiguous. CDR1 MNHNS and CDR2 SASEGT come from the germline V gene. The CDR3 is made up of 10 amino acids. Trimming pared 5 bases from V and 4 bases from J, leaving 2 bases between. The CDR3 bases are TGTGCCAGCAGTCTCTATGGCTACACCTTC. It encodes CASSLYGYTF.

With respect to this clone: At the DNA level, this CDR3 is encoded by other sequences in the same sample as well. The CDR3 DNA is TGTGCCAGCTCACCACTGACAGGGAACACTGAAGCTTTCTTT. This gives the protein CASSPLTGNTEAFF. The gene calls are TRBV18 and TRBJ1-1, with D possibly TRBD1 on 6 matching bases. The CDR3 totals 14 residues. V gave up 1 base and J gave up 1 base, with 7 bases separating them. Germline values: CDR1 KGHSH, CDR2 LQKENI.

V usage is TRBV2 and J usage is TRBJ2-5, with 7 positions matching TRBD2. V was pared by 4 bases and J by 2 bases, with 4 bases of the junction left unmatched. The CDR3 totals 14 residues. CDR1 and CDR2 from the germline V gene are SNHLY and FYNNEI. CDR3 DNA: TGTGCCAGCAGTGTTGGGGGGGGTCAAGAGACCCAGTACTTC. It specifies CASSVGGGQETQYF.

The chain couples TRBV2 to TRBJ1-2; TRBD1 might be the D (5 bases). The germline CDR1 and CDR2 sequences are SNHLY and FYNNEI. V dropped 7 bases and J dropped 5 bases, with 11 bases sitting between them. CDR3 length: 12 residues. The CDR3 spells CASKEGLYGYTF. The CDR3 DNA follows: TGTGCCAGCAAAGAGGGACTGTATGGCTACACCTTC.

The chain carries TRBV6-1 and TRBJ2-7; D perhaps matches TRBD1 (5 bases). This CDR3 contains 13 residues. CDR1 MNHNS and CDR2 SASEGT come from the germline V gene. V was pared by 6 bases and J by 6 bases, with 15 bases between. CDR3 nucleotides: TGTGCCAGCAGGACAGTACAAGGTTTCGAGCAGTACTTC. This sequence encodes CASRTVQGFEQYF.

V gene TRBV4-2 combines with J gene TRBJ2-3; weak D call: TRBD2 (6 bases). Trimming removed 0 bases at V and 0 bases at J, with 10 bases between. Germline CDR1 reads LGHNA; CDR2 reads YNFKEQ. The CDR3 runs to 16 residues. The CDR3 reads CASSQEGGLSTDTQYF. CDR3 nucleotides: TGTGCCAGCAGCCAAGAGGGGGGACTTAGCACAGATACGCAGTATTTT.

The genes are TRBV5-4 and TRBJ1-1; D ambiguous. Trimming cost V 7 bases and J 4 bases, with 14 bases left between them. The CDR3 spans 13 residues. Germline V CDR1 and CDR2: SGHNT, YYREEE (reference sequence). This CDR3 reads CASAPAETTEAFF. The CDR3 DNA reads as TGTGCCAGCGCGCCCGCGGAAACCACTGAAGCTTTCTTT.

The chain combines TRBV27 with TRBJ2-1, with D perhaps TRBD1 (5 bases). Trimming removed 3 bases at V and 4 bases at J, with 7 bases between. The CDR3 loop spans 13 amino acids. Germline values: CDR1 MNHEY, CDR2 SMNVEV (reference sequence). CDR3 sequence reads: CASSLTEYNEQFF. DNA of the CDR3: TGTGCCAGCAGTTTGACAGAATACAATGAGCAGTTCTTC.

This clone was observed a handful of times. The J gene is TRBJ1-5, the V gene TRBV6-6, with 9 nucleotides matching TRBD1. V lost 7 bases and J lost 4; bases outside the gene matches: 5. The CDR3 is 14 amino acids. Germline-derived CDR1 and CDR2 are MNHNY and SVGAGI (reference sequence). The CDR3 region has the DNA TGTGCCAGCAAATGGACAGGGGAGAATCAGCCCCAGCATTTT. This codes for CASKWTGENQPQHF.

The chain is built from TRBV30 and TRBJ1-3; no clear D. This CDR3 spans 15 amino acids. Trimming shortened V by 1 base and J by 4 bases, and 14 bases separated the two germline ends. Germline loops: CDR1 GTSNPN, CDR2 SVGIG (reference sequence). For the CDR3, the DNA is TGTGCCTGGAGTGCATCCCCCGGGTACGGAAACACCATATATTTT. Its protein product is CAWSASPGYGNTIYF. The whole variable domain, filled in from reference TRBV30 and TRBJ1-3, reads SQTIHQWPATLVQPVGSPLSLECTVEGTSNPNLYWYRQAAGRGLQLLFYSVGIGQISSEVPQNLSASRPQDRQFILSSKKLLLSDSGFYLCAWSASPGYGNTIYFGEGSWLTVV.

CDR3 bases: TGTGCCAGCAGTTACGGGGGGGGCTCAGATACGCAGTATTTT. Its protein is CASSYGGGSDTQYF. This rearrangement joins TRBV6-5 to TRBJ2-3; D is perhaps TRBD2 (7 bases). Deletions cut 2 bases from V and 4 bases from J, with 10 bases between. Germline V gene lookup returns CDR1 MNHEY and CDR2 SVGAGI. The CDR3 totals 14 residues.

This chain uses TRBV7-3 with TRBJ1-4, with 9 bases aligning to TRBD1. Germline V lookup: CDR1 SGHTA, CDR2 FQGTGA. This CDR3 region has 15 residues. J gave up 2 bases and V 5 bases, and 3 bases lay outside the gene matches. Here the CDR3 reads CASSAGTGTNEKLFF. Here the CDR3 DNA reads TGTGCCAGCAGCGCTGGGACAGGGACTAATGAAAAACTGTTTTTT.

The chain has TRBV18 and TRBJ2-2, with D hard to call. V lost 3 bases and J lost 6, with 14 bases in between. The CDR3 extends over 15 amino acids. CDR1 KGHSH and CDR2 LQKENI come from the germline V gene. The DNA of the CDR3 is TGTGCCAGCTCACCTTATACGGTTGAGGCCGGGGAGCTGTTTTTT. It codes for CASSPYTVEAGELFF.

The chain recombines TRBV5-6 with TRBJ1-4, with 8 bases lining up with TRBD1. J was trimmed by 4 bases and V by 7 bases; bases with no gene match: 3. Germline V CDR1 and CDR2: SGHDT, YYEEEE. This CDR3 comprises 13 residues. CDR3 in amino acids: CASGQGNNEKLFF. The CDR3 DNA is TGTGCCAGCGGACAGGGTAATAATGAAAAACTGTTTTTT.

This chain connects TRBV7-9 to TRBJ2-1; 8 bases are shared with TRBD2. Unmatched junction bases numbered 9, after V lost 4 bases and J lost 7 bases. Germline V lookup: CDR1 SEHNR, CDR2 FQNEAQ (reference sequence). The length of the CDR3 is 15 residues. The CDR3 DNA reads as TGTGCCAGCAGCTCACCGGGACTAGTAAGGAATGAGCAGTTCTTC. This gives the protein CASSSPGLVRNEQFF.

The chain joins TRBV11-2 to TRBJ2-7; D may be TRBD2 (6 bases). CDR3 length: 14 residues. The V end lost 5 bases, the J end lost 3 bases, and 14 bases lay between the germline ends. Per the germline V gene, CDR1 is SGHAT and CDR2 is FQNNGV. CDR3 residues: CASSRAGRGYEQYF. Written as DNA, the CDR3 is TGTGCCAGCAGCCGAGCGGGCCGTGGCTACGAGCAGTACTTC. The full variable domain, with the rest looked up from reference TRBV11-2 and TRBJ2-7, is EAGVAQSPRYKIIEKRQSVAFWCNPISGHATLYWYQQILGQGPKLLIQFQNNGVVDDSQLPKDRFSAERLKGVDSTLKIQPAKLEDSAVYLCASSRAGRGYEQYFGPGTRLTVT.

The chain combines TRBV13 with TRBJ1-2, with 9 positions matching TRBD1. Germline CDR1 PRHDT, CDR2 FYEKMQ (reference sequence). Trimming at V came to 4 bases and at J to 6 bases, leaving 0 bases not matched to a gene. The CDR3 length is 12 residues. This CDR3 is CASSWTGDGYTF. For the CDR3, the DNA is TGTGCCAGCAGCTGGACAGGGGATGGCTACACCTTC.

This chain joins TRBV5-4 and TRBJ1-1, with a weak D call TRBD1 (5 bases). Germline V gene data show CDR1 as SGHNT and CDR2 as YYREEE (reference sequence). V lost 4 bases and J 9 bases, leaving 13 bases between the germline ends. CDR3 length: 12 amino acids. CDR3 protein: CASSDSTGKAFF. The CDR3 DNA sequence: TGTGCCAGCAGCGACTCTACAGGTAAAGCTTTCTTT.

The CDR3 spells CASSLRSSGGAISTDTQYF. The CDR3 DNA follows: TGTGCCAGCAGCTTACGTTCTAGCGGGGGGGCGATTAGCACAGATACGCAGTATTTT. The chain couples TRBV7-6 to TRBJ2-3; 12 nucleotides align to TRBD2. With 2 bases clipped from V and 0 bases from J, the junction kept 9 bases outside the gene matches. The CDR3 spans 19 residues. CDR1 is SGHVS and CDR2 is FNYEAQ in the germline V gene.

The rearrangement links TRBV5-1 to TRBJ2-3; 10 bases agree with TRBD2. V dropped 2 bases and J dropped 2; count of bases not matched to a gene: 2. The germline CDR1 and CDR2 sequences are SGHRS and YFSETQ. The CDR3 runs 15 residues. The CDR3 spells CASSFLAGATDTQYF. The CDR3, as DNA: TGCGCCAGCAGCTTTCTAGCGGGGGCCACAGATACGCAGTATTTT.

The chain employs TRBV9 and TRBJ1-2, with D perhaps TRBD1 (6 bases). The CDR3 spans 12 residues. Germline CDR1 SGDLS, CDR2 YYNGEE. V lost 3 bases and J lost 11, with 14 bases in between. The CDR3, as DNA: TGTGCCAGCAGCGGACACAGGGTGGGGTACACCTTC. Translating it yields CASSGHRVGYTF.

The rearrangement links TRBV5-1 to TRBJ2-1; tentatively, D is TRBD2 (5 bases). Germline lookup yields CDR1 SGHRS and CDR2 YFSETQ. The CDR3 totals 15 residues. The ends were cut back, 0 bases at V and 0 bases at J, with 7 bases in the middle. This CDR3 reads CASSLGGSSYNEQFF. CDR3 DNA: TGCGCCAGCAGCTTGGGAGGGAGCTCCTACAATGAGCAGTTCTTC.

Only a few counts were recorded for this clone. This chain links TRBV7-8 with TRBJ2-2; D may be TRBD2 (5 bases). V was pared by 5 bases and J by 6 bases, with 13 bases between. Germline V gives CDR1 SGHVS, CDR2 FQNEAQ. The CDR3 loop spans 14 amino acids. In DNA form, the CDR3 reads TGTGCCAGCAGCACGAGCGGATCCCCCGGGGAGCTGTTTTTT. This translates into CASSTSGSPGELFF. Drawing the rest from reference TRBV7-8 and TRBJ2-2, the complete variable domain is GAGVSQSPRYKVAKRGQDVALRCDPISGHVSLFWYQQALGQGPEFLTYFQNEAQLDKSGLPSDRFFAERPEGSVSTLKIQRTQQEDSAVYLCASSTSGSPGELFFGEGSRLTVL.

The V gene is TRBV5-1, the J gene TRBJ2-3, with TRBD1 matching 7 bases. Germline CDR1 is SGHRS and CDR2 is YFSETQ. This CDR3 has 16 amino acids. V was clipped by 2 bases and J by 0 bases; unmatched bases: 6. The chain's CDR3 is CASSFQQGMSTDTQYF. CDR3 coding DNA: TGCGCCAGCAGCTTTCAACAGGGGATGAGCACAGATACGCAGTATTTT.

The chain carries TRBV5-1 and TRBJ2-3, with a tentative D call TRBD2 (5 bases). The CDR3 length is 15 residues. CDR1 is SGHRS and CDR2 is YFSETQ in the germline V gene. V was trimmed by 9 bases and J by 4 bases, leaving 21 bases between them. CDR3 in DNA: TGCGCCACGTCAGACCCGCGAGGAGGTGCAGATACGCAGTATTTT. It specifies CATSDPRGGADTQYF.

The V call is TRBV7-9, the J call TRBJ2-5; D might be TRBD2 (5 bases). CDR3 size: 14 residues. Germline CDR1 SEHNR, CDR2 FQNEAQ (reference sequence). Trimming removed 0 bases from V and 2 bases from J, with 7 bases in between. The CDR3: CASSLATGQETQYF. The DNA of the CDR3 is TGTGCCAGCAGCTTAGCCACGGGGCAAGAGACCCAGTACTTC.

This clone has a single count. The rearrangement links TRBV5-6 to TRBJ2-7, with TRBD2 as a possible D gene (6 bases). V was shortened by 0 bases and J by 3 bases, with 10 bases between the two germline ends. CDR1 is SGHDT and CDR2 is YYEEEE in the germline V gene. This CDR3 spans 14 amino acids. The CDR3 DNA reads TGTGCCAGCAGCTTGGAGGGACTCGACTACGAGCAGTACTTC. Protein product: CASSLEGLDYEQYF.